A selection of T cell receptor beta chains follows, all from one sample in a study of persistence of HIV-infected CD4 T cells. Profiling relied on immunoSEQ multiplex PCR, and the TCRdb table lists in-frame clones only, not all of them. The table records approximately 32,000 clones, roughly four fifths of them present only once. What these receptors recognize is not known. The source material was CD4+ T cells sorted from PBMCs after approximately 19-hour stimulation, sampled from a patient who received antiretroviral therapy. Receptors originate from an adult woman with HIV who was CMV-seropositive. Each CDR3 is given with its conserved first and last residue. D genes are given only for firm matches. A clone size is listed for some rows: how often the clone was seen (once, few, many), or a class if it is expanded.

CDR3 | DNA | D | V | size | J
CASSRRQGGGYEQYF | TGTGCCAGCAGCCGTCGACAGGGAGGGGGTTACGAGCAGTACTTC | - | TRBV6-5 | - | TRBJ2-7
CASSPVSGENIQYF | TGTGCCAGCAGCCCTGTATCAGGGGAAAACATTCAGTACTTC | - | TRBV5-6 | - | TRBJ2-4
CASSYSSTGFYGYTF | TGTGCCAGCAGTTACTCGAGTACCGGATTCTATGGCTACACCTTC | - | TRBV6-5 | - | TRBJ1-2
CASSLMEFRDRGPNYGYTF | TGTGCCAGCAGCTTAATGGAGTTTAGGGACAGGGGGCCTAACTATGGCTACACCTTC | TRBD1 | TRBV7-9 | once | TRBJ1-2
CASSFWGLNTGELFF | TGTGCCAGCAGCTTCTGGGGGCTGAACACCGGGGAGCTGTTTTTT | - | TRBV5-4 | once | TRBJ2-2
CASSGSFTDTQYF | TGTGCCAGCAGCGGGTCCTTCACAGATACGCAGTATTTT | - | TRBV7-2 | - | TRBJ2-3
CASSPSRDSSGANVLTF | TGTGCCAGTAGTCCCTCCCGGGACAGCTCTGGGGCCAACGTCCTGACTTTC | TRBD1 | TRBV19 | - | TRBJ2-6
CASSQGLDYGYTF | TGTGCCAGCAGTCAGGGGCTTGACTATGGCTACACCTTC | - | TRBV12-3/TRBV12-4 | - | TRBJ1-2
CASSPYSFPNTGELFF | TGTGCCAGCAGCCCTTATTCTTTTCCGAACACCGGGGAGCTGTTTTTT | - | TRBV7-9 | - | TRBJ2-2
CASSQGHGYGYTF | TGTGCCAGCAGCCAGGGGCACGGCTATGGCTACACCTTC | - | TRBV3-1/TRBV3-2 | once | TRBJ1-2
CAWMVEQPTRELFF | TGTGCCTGGATGGTCGAACAGCCGACGAGGGAGCTGTTTTTT | - | TRBV30 | - | TRBJ2-2
CASSLEVFGTQYF | TGTGCCAGCAGTTTAGAGGTATTTGGGACCCAGTACTTC | - | TRBV27 | once | TRBJ2-5
CAWSGGSLSSGNTIYF | TGTGCCTGGAGTGGAGGCAGTTTATCCTCTGGAAACACCATATATTTT | - | TRBV30 | - | TRBJ1-3
CASSLELAGRQRHDTQYF | TGTGCCAGCAGCTTGGAACTAGCGGGCCGCCAGCGTCATGATACGCAGTATTTT | TRBD2 | TRBV5-6 | - | TRBJ2-3
CASSSQGSNNSPLHF | TGTGCCAGCAGTTCACAGGGGTCTAATAATTCACCCCTCCACTTT | TRBD1 | TRBV11-3 | - | TRBJ1-6
CASSLGGIGEKLFF | TGCGCCAGCAGCCTGGGAGGGATCGGGGAAAAACTGTTTTTT | - | TRBV5-1 | - | TRBJ1-4
CASSLDSAYGYTF | TGTGCCAGCAGCTTAGACTCAGCCTATGGCTACACCTTC | - | TRBV7-9 | - | TRBJ1-2
CASSLRGNTEAFF | TGTGCCAGCAGCTTAAGGGGGAACACTGAAGCTTTCTTT | - | TRBV7-3 | few | TRBJ1-1
CASSFFRDSGNTIYF | TGTGCCAGCAGTTTCTTCCGAGACTCTGGAAACACCATATATTTT | - | TRBV28 | - | TRBJ1-3
CATSPRGQGKVHEQYF | TGTGCCACCAGCCCCCGGGGACAGGGAAAAGTCCACGAGCAGTACTTC | TRBD1 | TRBV24-1 | - | TRBJ2-7
CASSQGPEAFF | TGTGCCAGCAGCCAGGGGCCTGAAGCTTTCTTT | - | TRBV7-8 | - | TRBJ1-1
CATSDSSWQENTGELFF | TGTGCCACCAGTGATTCGTCTTGGCAGGAGAACACCGGGGAGCTGTTTTTT | - | TRBV24-1 | - | TRBJ2-2
CASSKEQGNYNEQFF | TGTGCCAGCAGTAAGGAACAGGGTAATTACAATGAGCAGTTCTTC | - | TRBV6-4 | - | TRBJ2-1
CASSVEGQGVKNIQYF | TGTGCCAGCAGCGTAGAAGGGCAGGGGGTAAAAAACATTCAGTACTTC | TRBD1 | TRBV9 | - | TRBJ2-4
CASSQGSEGYTF | TGTGCCAGCAGCCAGGGCTCCGAAGGCTACACCTTC | - | TRBV14 | - | TRBJ1-2
CASSYTGTGNSPLHF | TGTGCCAGCAGTTACACCGGGACAGGGAATTCACCCCTCCACTTT | TRBD1 | TRBV6-5 | - | TRBJ1-6
CASSLGSSGTYNEQFF | TGCGCCAGCAGCTTGGGTTCGAGCGGGACCTACAATGAGCAGTTCTTC | TRBD2 | TRBV5-1 | - | TRBJ2-1
CASSIGTGSNGYTF | TGCGCCAGCAGCATCGGGACAGGGTCAAATGGCTACACCTTC | TRBD1 | TRBV5-1 | - | TRBJ1-2
CASSLASGEAFF | TGCGCCAGCAGCTTGGCTTCTGGTGAAGCTTTCTTT | - | TRBV5-1 | - | TRBJ1-1
CASSQDRVGFITEAFF | TGTGCCAGCAGTCAAGACAGGGTTGGATTTATCACTGAAGCTTTCTTT | TRBD1 | TRBV27 | - | TRBJ1-1
CASSPNPGTGELFF | TGTGCCAGCAGCCCTAACCCTGGGACCGGGGAGCTGTTTTTT | - | TRBV7-6 | - | TRBJ2-2